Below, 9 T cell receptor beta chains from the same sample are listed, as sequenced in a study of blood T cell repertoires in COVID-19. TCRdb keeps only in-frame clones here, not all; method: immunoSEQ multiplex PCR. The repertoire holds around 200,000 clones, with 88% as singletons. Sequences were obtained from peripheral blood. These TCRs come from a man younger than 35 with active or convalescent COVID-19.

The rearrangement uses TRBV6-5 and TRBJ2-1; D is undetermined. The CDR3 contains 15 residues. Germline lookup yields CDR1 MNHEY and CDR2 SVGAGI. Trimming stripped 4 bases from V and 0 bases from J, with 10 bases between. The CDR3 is CASSSQRSSYNEQFF. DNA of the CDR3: TGTGCCAGCAGTTCCCAACGTAGCTCCTACAATGAGCAGTTCTTC.

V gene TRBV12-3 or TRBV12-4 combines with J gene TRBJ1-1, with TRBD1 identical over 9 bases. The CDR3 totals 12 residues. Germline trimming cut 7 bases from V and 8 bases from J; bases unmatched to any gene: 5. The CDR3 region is CASTRDRAEAFF. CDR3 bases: TGTGCCAGCACCAGGGACAGGGCCGAAGCTTTCTTT.

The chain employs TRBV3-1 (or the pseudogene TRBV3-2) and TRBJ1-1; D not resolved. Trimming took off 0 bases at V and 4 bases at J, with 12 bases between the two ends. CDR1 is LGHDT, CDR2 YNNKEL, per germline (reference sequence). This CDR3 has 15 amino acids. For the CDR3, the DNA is TGTGCCAGCAGCCAAGATCCGGCCGCAGGCACTGAAGCTTTCTTT. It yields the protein CASSQDPAAGTEAFF.

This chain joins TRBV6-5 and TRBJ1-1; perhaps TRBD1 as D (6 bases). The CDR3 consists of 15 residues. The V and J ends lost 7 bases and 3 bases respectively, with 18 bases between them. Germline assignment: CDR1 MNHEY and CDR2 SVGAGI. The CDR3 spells CASTRGGGVDTEAFF. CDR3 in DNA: TGTGCCAGCACCAGAGGGGGAGGGGTGGACACTGAAGCTTTCTTT.

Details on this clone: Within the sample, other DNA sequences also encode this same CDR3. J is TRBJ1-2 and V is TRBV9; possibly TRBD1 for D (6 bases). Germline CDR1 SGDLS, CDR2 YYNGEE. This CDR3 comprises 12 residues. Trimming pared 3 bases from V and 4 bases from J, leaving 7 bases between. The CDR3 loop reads CASSADSYGYTF. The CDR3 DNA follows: TGTGCCAGCAGCGCGGACAGCTATGGCTACACCTTC.

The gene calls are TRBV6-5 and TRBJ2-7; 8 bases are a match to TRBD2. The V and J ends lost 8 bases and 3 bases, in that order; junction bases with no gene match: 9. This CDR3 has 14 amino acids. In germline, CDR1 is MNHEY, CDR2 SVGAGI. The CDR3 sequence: CASRMAGGNYEQYF. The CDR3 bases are TGTGCCAGCCGGATGGCGGGGGGAAACTACGAGCAGTACTTC.

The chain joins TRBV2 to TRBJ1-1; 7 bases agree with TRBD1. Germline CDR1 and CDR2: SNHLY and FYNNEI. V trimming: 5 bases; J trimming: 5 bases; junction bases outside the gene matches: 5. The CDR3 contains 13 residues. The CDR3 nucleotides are TGTGCCAGCAGTTCAGGGGGGAGGACTGAAGCTTTCTTT. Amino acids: CASSSGGRTEAFF. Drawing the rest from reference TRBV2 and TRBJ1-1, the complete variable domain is EPEVTQTPSHQVTQMGQEVILRCVPISNHLYFYWYRQILGQKVEFLVSFYNNEISEKSEIFDDQFSVERPDGSNFTLKIRSTKLEDSAMYFCASSSGGRTEAFFGQGTRLTVV.

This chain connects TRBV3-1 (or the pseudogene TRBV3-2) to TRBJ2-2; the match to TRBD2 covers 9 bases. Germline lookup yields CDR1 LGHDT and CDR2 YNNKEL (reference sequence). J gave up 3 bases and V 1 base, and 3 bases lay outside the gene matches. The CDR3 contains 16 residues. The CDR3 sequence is CASSQVTSGYTGELFF. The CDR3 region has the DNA TGTGCCAGCAGCCAAGTGACTAGCGGATACACCGGGGAGCTGTTTTTT.

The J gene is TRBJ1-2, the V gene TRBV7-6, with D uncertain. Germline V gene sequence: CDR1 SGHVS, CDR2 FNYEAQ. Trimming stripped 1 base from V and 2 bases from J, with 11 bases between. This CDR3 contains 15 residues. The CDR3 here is CASSLVPGPNYGYTF. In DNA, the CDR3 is TGTGCCAGCAGCTTAGTTCCAGGCCCCAACTATGGCTACACCTTC.